The TCR beta chain under discussion was sequenced for a study of cytomegalovirus exposure and HLA in healthy donors. Study at large: Falling in the Caucasian-associated ancestry cluster were about four fifths of under 450 genotyped donors. The study's findings and limits: Later analysis reportedly placed an Asian-associated ancestry cluster below the approximately 650-donor mean in N-insertions. Solely CMV serostatus was available to characterize immune exposure.

As regards this clone: The antigen remains unidentified.

Between the trimmed V and J ends, which lost 4 bases and 4 bases, there was a span of 14 bases. This CDR3 has 14 residues. The germline gives CDR1 SGHRS, CDR2 YFSETQ. Researchers ran the PCR with 60 Vbeta and 13 Jbeta primers. Sequenced by immunoSEQ multiplex PCR; TCRdb stores in-frame clones only, minus some. The sample holds 150,000 to 200,000 clones, roughly 77% seen once. The V call is TRBV5-1, the J call TRBJ1-1; D perhaps matches TRBD1 (5 bases). The sequenced sample was PBMCs. This clonotype originated in a man younger than 30 in good health and CMV-seropositive. CDR3: CASSPGGSGTEAFF. The CDR3 DNA sequence: TGCGCCAGCAGCCCCGGGGGGAGTGGCACTGAAGCTTTCTTT.